The 31 T cell receptor beta chains in this list originate from one sample, sequenced in a study of naive and memory T cell subsets. The beta constant-region primer was an equimolar mix of two oligonucleotides covering TRBC1 and TRBC2. TCRdb recomputed calls from the UMI-ligation and nested PCR reads with MiXCR, one row per CDR3 protein. The sample includes over 75,000 distinct CDR3 sequences, 10% to 15% of them seen just once. The sample taken for sequencing was central memory CD4+ T cells from blood. These receptors were obtained from a human donor in good health.

The J gene is TRBJ2-3, the V gene TRBV10-3; D may correspond to TRBD1 or TRBD2 (5 bases each). Germline CDR1 ENHRY, CDR2 SYGVKD. CDR3 size: 14 residues. Trimming pared 6 bases from V and 0 bases from J, leaving 10 bases between. CDR3 region: CAIRRGTSTDTQYF. CDR3 bases: TGTGCCATCAGGAGGGGAACTAGCACAGATACGCAGTATTTT.

This sequence joins TRBV2 and TRBJ2-2; weak D call: TRBD2 (6 bases). This CDR3 region has 16 residues. Germline V lookup: CDR1 SNHLY, CDR2 FYNNEI. V was shortened by 6 bases and J by 3 bases, with 17 bases between the two germline ends. The CDR3 DNA reads TGTGCCAGCAGCCTGCTACTAGCAGACGACACCGGGGAGCTGTTTTTT. This gives the protein CASSLLLADDTGELFF. Together with reference TRBV2 and TRBJ2-2, the CDR3 gives the full variable domain: EPEVTQTPSHQVTQMGQEVILRCVPISNHLYFYWYRQILGQKVEFLVSFYNNEISEKSEIFDDQFSVERPDGSNFTLKIRSTKLEDSAMYFCASSLLLADDTGELFFGEGSRLTVL.

This clonotype was detected many times. V and J are TRBV7-9 and TRBJ2-6; 9 bases are a match to TRBD1. The germline gives CDR1 SEHNR, CDR2 FQNEAQ (reference sequence). The CDR3 loop spans 18 amino acids. V trimming: 0 bases; J trimming: 2 bases; junction bases outside the gene matches: 5. The CDR3 region is CASSLALTGGAGANVLTF. DNA of the CDR3: TGTGCCAGCAGCTTAGCGCTCACAGGGGGCGCTGGGGCCAACGTCCTGACTTTC.

This clonotype has a handful of counts. J is TRBJ2-1 and V is TRBV10-3, with 8 bases aligning to TRBD2. Germline CDR1 and CDR2: ENHRY and SYGVKD. This CDR3 spans 16 amino acids. V was pared by 10 bases and J by 2 bases, with 13 bases of the junction left unmatched. CDR3 sequence: CASQDREGRAYNEQFF. CDR3 DNA sequence: TGTGCCAGCCAAGATCGGGAGGGCCGCGCCTACAATGAGCAGTTCTTC.

About this clonotype itself: A much larger clone differs by one base, so this may be a read error. The CDR3 DNA reads as TGCGCCAGCAGCCCTAAGACAGTGACCACCTACGAGCAGTACTTC. It yields the protein CASSPKTVTTYEQYF. The chain combines TRBV5-1 with TRBJ2-7; D possibly corresponds to TRBD1 (5 bases). The CDR3 extends over 15 amino acids. V lost 4 bases, J lost 2 bases, and 16 bases lay in between. Germline V gene lookup returns CDR1 SGHRS and CDR2 YFSETQ. Full variable domain (outside the CDR3, taken from reference TRBV5-1 and TRBJ2-7): KAGVTQTPRYLIKTRGQQVTLSCSPISGHRSVSWYQQTPGQGLQFLFEYFSETQRNKGNFPGRFSGRQFSNSRSEMNVSTLELGDSALYLCASSPKTVTTYEQYFGPGTRLTVT.

There are a few counts of this clonotype. The chain joins TRBV7-2 to TRBJ2-7; 8 bases agree with TRBD1. This CDR3 spans 15 amino acids. The trim removed 2 bases at V and 3 bases at J, leaving 6 bases unmatched. Per germline, CDR1 SGHTA and CDR2 FQGNSA. The CDR3 DNA is TGTGCCAGCAGCTTAAGCACAGGGGGTAGCTACGAGCAGTACTTC. Protein product: CASSLSTGGSYEQYF.

V and J are TRBV20-1 and TRBJ1-1, with TRBD1 as a possible D gene (6 bases). V lost 5 bases and J lost 6, with 16 bases in between. The CDR3 is 13 amino acids. The germline V gene has CDR1 DFQATT and CDR2 SNEGSKA (reference sequence). The CDR3 protein is CSAAAQGLAEAFF. The CDR3 nucleotides read TGCAGTGCTGCAGCGCAGGGGCTAGCTGAAGCTTTCTTT.

The V call is TRBV24-1, the J call TRBJ2-4; 8 nucleotides align to TRBD1. The length of the CDR3 is 19 residues. Germline V gives CDR1 KGHDR, CDR2 SFDVKD. V trimming: 9 bases; J trimming: 0 bases; junction bases outside the gene matches: 18. CDR3 amino acids: CATGGPLSGTGKAKNIQYF. Written as DNA, the CDR3 is TGTGCCACCGGGGGGCCCCTCTCCGGGACAGGTAAAGCCAAAAACATTCAGTACTTC.

This clonotype was picked up a small number of times. The chain links TRBV4-3 to TRBJ1-1; D ambiguous. CDR3 length equals 15 residues. The V gene's germline CDR1 is LGHNA and CDR2 YSLEER. The V end lost 0 bases, the J end lost 1 base, and 9 bases lay between the germline ends. The CDR3 protein is CASSQDLSRNTEAFF. Written as DNA, the CDR3 is TGCGCCAGCAGCCAAGATCTTTCAAGGAACACTGAAGCTTTCTTT.

The V and J genes are TRBV15 and TRBJ2-6, with D possibly being TRBD2 (7 bases). Germline V gives CDR1 LNHNV, CDR2 YYDKDF (reference sequence). V dropped 0 bases and J dropped 2 bases, with 17 bases sitting between them. CDR3 size: 19 residues. CDR3 nucleotides: TGTGCCACCAGCAGAGACCACAGAGGGGGGGGACCTGGGGCCAACGTCCTGACTTTC. Amino acid sequence: CATSRDHRGGGPGANVLTF. Supplemented by reference TRBV15 and TRBJ2-6, the full variable domain reads DAMVIQNPRYQVTQFGKPVTLSCSQTLNHNVMYWYQQKSSQAPKLLFHYYDKDFNNEADTPDNFQSRRPNTSFCFLDIRSPGLGDTAMYLCATSRDHRGGGPGANVLTFGAGSRLTVL.

This clonotype showed up just a few times. The rearrangement links TRBV7-9 to TRBJ2-7; 8 bases fit TRBD1. V shed 7 bases, J shed 3 bases, and the junction held 8 bases outside the gene matches. The CDR3 is made up of 14 amino acids. Germline assignment: CDR1 SEHNR and CDR2 FQNEAQ (reference sequence). CDR3 nucleotides: TGTGCCAGCACCACAGGACAGGGATTCTACGAGCAGTACTTC. Protein: CASTTGQGFYEQYF.

This clonotype was recorded a few times. The V gene is TRBV24-1, the J gene TRBJ2-3, with 13 bases lining up with TRBD2. Germline V gene data show CDR1 as KGHDR and CDR2 as SFDVKD. The CDR3 is made up of 17 amino acids. The ends lost 3 bases at V and 2 bases at J; junction bases unmatched: 4. CDR3 coding DNA: TGTGCCACCAGTGATCCCGGACTAGCGGGAGCCACAGATACGCAGTATTTT. Protein product: CATSDPGLAGATDTQYF.

The chain has TRBV15 and TRBJ2-1; TRBD2 agrees at 7 bases. V was pared by 4 bases and J by 6 bases, with 6 bases of the junction left unmatched. The CDR3 runs to 14 residues. CDR1 LNHNV and CDR2 YYDKDF come from the germline V gene (reference sequence). The CDR3 DNA reads as TGTGCCACCAGCACCAAGCGGGGCAGCAATGAGCAGTTCTTC. This gives the protein CATSTKRGSNEQFF.

A remark on this clonotype: A much more abundant neighbour one base away suggests this may be a read error. The rearrangement uses TRBV27 and TRBJ2-1; D remains ambiguous. Germline assignment: CDR1 MNHEY and CDR2 SMNVEV (reference sequence). The CDR3 has 13 residues. V was pared by 1 base and J by 1 base, with 2 bases between. In DNA form, the CDR3 reads TGTGCCAGCAGTTTATGTTCCTACAATGAGCAGTTCTTC. Residues: CASSLCSYNEQFF.

The rearrangement joins TRBV28 to TRBJ1-6; D gene uncertain. This CDR3 is built from 14 residues. The germline V gene encodes CDR1 MDHEN and CDR2 SYDVKM. V lost 7 bases, J lost 8 bases, and 15 bases lay in between. CDR3 coding DNA: TGTGCCAGCAACAGTGCCGAATTGGATTCACCCCTCCACTTT. As protein: CASNSAELDSPLHF. The full variable domain, completed using reference TRBV28 and TRBJ1-6, is DVKVTQSSRYLVKRTGEKVFLECVQDMDHENMFWYRQDPGLGLRLIYFSYDVKMKEKGDIPEGYSVSREKKERFSLILESASTNQTSMYLCASNSAELDSPLHFGNGTRLTVT.

This clonotype was counted ten times or more. Being one base from a much bigger clone, this may be a read error. The V call is TRBV5-1, the J call TRBJ2-5; D gene uncertain. The CDR3 runs to 11 residues. Trimming removed 4 bases from V and 1 base from J, with 2 bases in between. Germline V CDR1 and CDR2: SGHRS, YFSETQ. CDR3 nucleotide sequence: TGCGCCAGCAGCCGCCAAGAGACCCAGTACTTC. Translating it yields CASSRQETQYF.

This chain links TRBV11-2 with TRBJ2-1; either TRBD1 or TRBD2 may fit D (5 bases each). CDR3 length: 13 amino acids. Germline V gives CDR1 SGHAT, CDR2 FQNNGV. The V and J ends lost 3 bases and 9 bases respectively, with 12 bases between them. For the CDR3, the DNA is TGTGCCAGCAGCTTGAGGGAAAGGGGTGAGCAGTTCTTC. Its protein is CASSLRERGEQFF.

This clonotype was counted a few times. The chain employs TRBV12-3 or TRBV12-4 and TRBJ2-2; D is perhaps TRBD1 (5 bases). The CDR3 sequence is 12 residues long. V lost 6 bases, J lost 4 bases, and 6 bases lay in between. As DNA, the CDR3 is TGTGCCAGCAGCGACAGCACCGGGGAGCTGTTTTTT. Its translation is CASSDSTGELFF.

This clonotype was seen repeatedly, ten times or more. An end of the junction differs from the germline gene, which may be a read error. The J gene is TRBJ2-1, the V gene TRBV6-4; 8 positions agree with TRBD2. Germline values: CDR1 MRHNA, CDR2 SNTAGT. CDR3 length: 15 amino acids. The CDR3: CASRPTSGLYSEQFF. The CDR3 DNA reads TGTGCCAGCAGACCAACTAGCGGACTCTACAGTGAGCAGTTCTTC.

This clonotype was recorded many times. The chain has TRBV6-1 and TRBJ2-3, with D maybe TRBD1 (6 bases). V was trimmed by 8 bases and J by 5 bases, leaving 17 bases between them. Germline loops: CDR1 MNHNS, CDR2 SASEGT. The CDR3 is 14 amino acids. CDR3 loop: CASRPGTLRDTQYF. DNA for the CDR3: TGTGCCAGCCGCCCCGGGACATTAAGAGATACGCAGTATTTT.

This chain connects TRBV6-6 to TRBJ1-5, with D uncertain. Germline V CDR1 and CDR2: MNHNY, SVGAGI (reference sequence). V shed 4 bases and J shed 3 bases, with 7 bases lying between them. The CDR3 totals 13 residues. This CDR3 reads CASSFDNNQPQHF. In nucleotides, the CDR3 is TGTGCCAGCAGTTTCGACAACAATCAGCCCCAGCATTTT.

There are a few counts of this clonotype. This chain uses TRBV9 with TRBJ1-1; TRBD1 might be the D (5 bases). CDR1 and CDR2 (germline): SGDLS, YYNGEE. The CDR3 contains 15 residues. V was trimmed by 3 bases and J by 1 base, leaving 13 bases between them. In nucleotides, the CDR3 is TGTGCCAGCAGCGCCCAGGAGACAGCGAACACTGAAGCTTTCTTT. It codes for CASSAQETANTEAFF.

This clonotype was found a few times. The CDR3 loop reads CSARAPGGNDGQFF. DNA for the CDR3: TGCAGTGCTAGAGCCCCAGGGGGGAACGATGGGCAGTTCTTC. This chain joins TRBV20-1 and TRBJ2-1, with D possibly matching TRBD1 (7 bases). The V end lost 1 base, the J end lost 12 bases, and 19 bases lay between the germline ends. CDR3 length: 14 amino acids. The germline V gene has CDR1 DFQATT and CDR2 SNEGSKA (reference sequence).

This clonotype was seen ten or more times. The chain employs TRBV20-1 and TRBJ2-7; 12 bases are shared with TRBD2. Germline CDR1 and CDR2: DFQATT and SNEGSKA (reference sequence). The V segment lost 6 bases and the J segment 3 bases; nucleotides outside the gene matches: 6. The length of the CDR3 is 14 residues. The CDR3 sequence: CSAPSTSGSYEQYF. The CDR3 nucleotides read TGCAGTGCGCCTTCGACTAGCGGGAGCTACGAGCAGTACTTC.

The sample holds a few counts of this clonotype. The chain couples TRBV7-8 to TRBJ2-5, with 7 bases lining up with TRBD1. This CDR3 has 18 residues. Germline CDR1 reads SGHVS; CDR2 reads FQNEAQ. V shed 5 bases, J shed 1 base, and the junction held 16 bases outside the gene matches. This chain's CDR3 is CASSARDREANGQETQYF. CDR3 nucleotide sequence: TGTGCCAGCAGCGCCCGGGACAGAGAAGCTAACGGCCAAGAGACCCAGTACTTC.

This CDR3 is CASKKAGVGTDTQYF. In DNA form, the CDR3 reads TGTGCCAGCAAAAAAGCGGGAGTAGGCACAGATACGCAGTATTTT. The J gene is TRBJ2-3, the V gene TRBV5-6, with 8 bases lining up with TRBD2. CDR3 size: 15 residues. V shed 6 bases, J shed 1 base, and the junction held 7 bases outside the gene matches. CDR1 SGHDT and CDR2 YYEEEE come from the germline V gene.

This clonotype has ten or more counts. The J gene is TRBJ2-6, the V gene TRBV19; no clear D gene. This CDR3 region has 13 residues. Germline V lookup: CDR1 LNHDA, CDR2 SQIVND (reference sequence). Trimming stripped 7 bases from V and 0 bases from J, with 4 bases between. The CDR3, as DNA: TGTGCCAGTAACCTCTCTGGGGCCAACGTCCTGACTTTC. Its translation is CASNLSGANVLTF.

This chain connects TRBV11-2 to TRBJ1-6; no firm D call. Trimming took off 6 bases at V and 0 bases at J, with 6 bases between the two ends. Per the germline V gene, CDR1 is SGHAT and CDR2 is FQNNGV. CDR3 length: 14 amino acids. As DNA, the CDR3 is TGTGCCAGCAGGATTAGCTCCTATAATTCACCCCTCCACTTT. Translating it yields CASRISSYNSPLHF.

The chain is built from TRBV7-2 and TRBJ1-4; no clear D gene. Germline V gene sequence: CDR1 SGHTA, CDR2 FQGNSA. The length of the CDR3 is 16 residues. The V end was cut by 5 bases, the J end by 3 bases, with 16 bases between. CDR3 in DNA: TGTGCCAGCAGCAACGCTAAGGGCTTAGCTAATGAAAAACTGTTTTTT. Translated: CASSNAKGLANEKLFF. Full variable domain (rest looked up from reference TRBV7-2 and TRBJ1-4): GAGVSQSPSNKVTEKGKDVELRCDPISGHTALYWYRQSLGQGLEFLIYFQGNSAPDKSGLPSDRFSAERTGGSVSTLTIQRTQQEDSAVYLCASSNAKGLANEKLFFGSGTQLSVL.

This clonotype has a handful of counts. The V and J genes are TRBV20-1 and TRBJ1-5, with 8 bases that match TRBD1. The germline V gene encodes CDR1 DFQATT and CDR2 SNEGSKA (reference sequence). V dropped 5 bases and J dropped 2; count of bases not matched to a gene: 5. CDR3 length equals 14 residues. This CDR3 is CSASKTGGNQPQHF. The CDR3 DNA sequence: TGCAGTGCTTCGAAGACAGGGGGCAATCAGCCCCAGCATTTT.

This clonotype appeared a few times. The chain is built from TRBV3-1 and TRBJ1-1; D unclear. Trimming removed 6 bases at V and 0 bases at J, with 8 bases between. CDR1 and CDR2 from the germline V gene are LGHDT and YNNKEL (reference sequence). The CDR3 totals 13 residues. CDR3 sequence reads: CASSQNMNTEAFF. CDR3 DNA sequence: TGTGCCAGCAGTCAGAATATGAACACTGAAGCTTTCTTT. Based on the CDR3 plus reference TRBV3-1 and TRBJ1-1, the full variable domain is DTAVSQTPKYLVTQMGNDKSIKCEQNLGHDTMYWYKQDSKKFLKIMFSYNNKELIINETVPNRFSPKSPDKAHLNLHINSLELGDSAVYFCASSQNMNTEAFFGQGTRLTVV.